Below are 21 T cell receptor beta chains sequenced from a single sample in a study of somatic mutations in cytotoxic T cells in rheumatoid arthritis. The method was immunoSEQ multiplex PCR; TCRdb's version includes in-frame clones alone and lacks a portion of them. Of thousands of clones listed, around 79% are singletons. Sample: CD8+ T cells sorted from blood. These receptors were taken from a woman aged 60 to 75 in good health.

The V gene is TRBV9, the J gene TRBJ2-3, with 7 bases fitting TRBD1. CDR3 length: 17 amino acids. Losses at the gene ends were 3 bases for V and 0 bases for J; bases not matched to a gene: 10. Germline CDR1 is SGDLS and CDR2 is YYNGEE. The CDR3 protein is CASSARDSPSSTDTQYF. CDR3 nucleotide sequence: TGTGCCAGCAGCGCAAGGGACAGTCCGTCTAGCACAGATACGCAGTATTTT. Full variable domain (rest looked up from reference TRBV9 and TRBJ2-3): DSGVTQTPKHLITATGQRVTLRCSPRSGDLSVYWYQQSLDQGLQFLIQYYNGEERAKGNILERFSAQQFPDLHSELNLSSLELGDSALYFCASSARDSPSSTDTQYFGPGTRLTVL.

By proportion, this clone is medium-sized. The rearrangement uses TRBV9 and TRBJ2-7; 15 nucleotides agree with TRBD2. From germline, CDR1 is SGDLS and CDR2 YYNGEE. J was trimmed by 0 bases and V by 0 bases; bases with no gene match: 10. This CDR3 is built from 20 residues. DNA of the CDR3: TGTGCCAGCAGCGTAGAGGGGGGACTAGCGGGAGGTCCGGGCTCCTACGAGCAGTACTTC. Protein: CASSVEGGLAGGPGSYEQYF.

The chain joins TRBV19 to TRBJ2-7, with 9 bases matching TRBD1. Germline CDR1 reads LNHDA; CDR2 reads SQIVND (reference sequence). V was clipped by 6 bases and J by 2 bases; unmatched bases: 11. The length of the CDR3 is 16 residues. CDR3 sequence reads: CASSMGQGGLAYEQYF. The CDR3 bases are TGTGCCAGTAGCATGGGACAGGGTGGACTCGCCTACGAGCAGTACTTC.

The CDR3 sequence is CASSFLGFGGGYTF. The CDR3 DNA reads as TGCGCCAGCAGCTTCTTGGGTTTCGGCGGGGGCTACACCTTC. The chain employs TRBV5-1 and TRBJ1-2; D uncertain. The CDR3 is made up of 14 amino acids. The germline CDR1 and CDR2 sequences are SGHRS and YFSETQ. Trimming pared 2 bases from V and 8 bases from J, leaving 16 bases between.

Worth noting for this clone: Other DNA sequences in this specimen translate into the identical CDR3. This sequence joins TRBV14 and TRBJ2-3, with 13 positions matching TRBD2. The CDR3 contains 16 residues. The J segment lost 2 bases and the V segment lost 4 bases, leaving 3 bases of the junction unmatched. Per the germline V gene, CDR1 is SGHDN and CDR2 is FVKESK. CDR3 sequence reads: CASSLGLAGPTDTQYF. DNA of the CDR3: TGTGCCAGCAGCCTGGGACTAGCGGGGCCCACAGATACGCAGTATTTT. Combining the CDR3 with reference TRBV14 and TRBJ2-3 gives the whole variable domain EAGVTQFPSHSVIEKGQTVTLRCDPISGHDNLYWYRRVMGKEIKFLLHFVKESKQDESGMPNNRFLAERTGGTYSTLKVQPAELEDSGVYFCASSLGLAGPTDTQYFGPGTRLTVL.

J is TRBJ1-1 and V is TRBV7-8, with TRBD1 as a possible D gene (5 bases). Trimming took off 5 bases at V and 7 bases at J, with 14 bases between the two ends. The CDR3 loop spans 13 amino acids. Germline values: CDR1 SGHVS, CDR2 FQNEAQ. CDR3 sequence: CASSPTGGVEAFF. CDR3 coding DNA: TGTGCCAGCAGCCCGACGGGGGGGGTTGAAGCTTTCTTT.

This clone was recorded a few times. The rearrangement links TRBV6-5 to TRBJ2-3, with D possibly being TRBD2 (5 bases). V was pared by 5 bases and J by 3 bases, with 9 bases between. The CDR3 has 13 amino acids. Germline values: CDR1 MNHEY, CDR2 SVGAGI. The CDR3 sequence: CASSGLPTDTQYF. The CDR3 nucleotides are TGTGCCAGCAGTGGACTCCCTACAGATACGCAGTATTTT.

The sample holds a few counts of this clone. J is TRBJ2-7 and V is TRBV4-3; 9 positions match TRBD1. Germline lookup yields CDR1 LGHNA and CDR2 YSLEER. Unmatched junction bases numbered 5, after V lost 0 bases and J lost 2 bases. The CDR3 length is 16 residues. The CDR3 region has the DNA TGCGCCAGCAGCCAAGAAGGCGGGACAGGGACCTACGAGCAGTACTTC. It translates to CASSQEGGTGTYEQYF.

The J gene is TRBJ2-7, the V gene TRBV21-1; TRBD2 is the table's D call and was not checked against the DNA. TRBV21-1 corresponds to a pseudogene. This CDR3 comprises 15 residues. This CDR3 reads CASSKSSGRPYEQYF. CDR3 DNA sequence: TGTGCCAGCAGCAAATCGTCAGGGAGGCCCTACGAGCAGTACTTC.

The chain has TRBV5-4 and TRBJ2-2, with D unclear. Germline values: CDR1 SGHNT, CDR2 YYREEE (reference sequence). The V end was cut by 0 bases, the J end by 3 bases, with 6 bases between. The CDR3 extends over 14 amino acids. CDR3 in amino acids: CASSLGYYTGELFF. The CDR3 coding sequence is TGTGCCAGCAGCTTGGGCTACTACACCGGGGAGCTGTTTTTT.

This chain links TRBV10-2 with TRBJ2-7; tentative D call: TRBD2 (5 bases). V was trimmed by 4 bases and J by 3 bases, leaving 16 bases between them. Per the germline V gene, CDR1 is WSHSY and CDR2 is SAAADI. This CDR3 region has 15 residues. CDR3 DNA sequence: TGCGCCAGCAGTGTCGCGGGTTCGGTGAGCTACGAGCAGTACTTC. Amino acids: CASSVAGSVSYEQYF.

This clone showed up just a few times. This sequence joins TRBV4-1 and TRBJ2-7; D is perhaps TRBD1 (7 bases). The CDR3 sequence is 15 residues long. Trimming removed 5 bases at V and 7 bases at J, with 21 bases between. The V gene's germline CDR1 is MGHRA and CDR2 YSYEKL. The CDR3 here is CASSLVQGGGLEQYF. The CDR3 coding sequence is TGCGCCAGCAGCTTGGTCCAGGGGGGCGGACTGGAGCAGTACTTC.

This rearrangement joins TRBV7-8 to TRBJ1-1, with 7 nucleotides matching TRBD1. V shed 5 bases and J 1 base; nucleotides not matched to a gene: 4. The CDR3 length is 14 residues. Germline CDR1 and CDR2: SGHVS and FQNEAQ. The chain's CDR3 is CASSTRDRNTEAFF. The DNA for the CDR3 is TGTGCCAGCAGCACCCGGGACAGGAACACTGAAGCTTTCTTT. The whole variable domain, filled in from reference TRBV7-8 and TRBJ1-1, reads GAGVSQSPRYKVAKRGQDVALRCDPISGHVSLFWYQQALGQGPEFLTYFQNEAQLDKSGLPSDRFFAERPEGSVSTLKIQRTQQEDSAVYLCASSTRDRNTEAFFGQGTRLTVV.

J is TRBJ2-3 and V is TRBV29-1, with 7 nucleotides matching TRBD1. This CDR3 spans 14 amino acids. From germline, CDR1 is SQVTM and CDR2 ANQGSEA. The trim removed 7 bases at V and 4 bases at J, leaving 11 bases unmatched. As DNA, the CDR3 is TGCAGCGCTCCCGACAGGGTTTTTGCAGATACGCAGTATTTT. Amino acid sequence: CSAPDRVFADTQYF.

This clone was detected only once. The chain joins TRBV13 to TRBJ2-5; 8 positions match TRBD2. The germline gives CDR1 PRHDT, CDR2 FYEKMQ (reference sequence). After removal of 6 bases from V and 4 bases from J, the junction contained 13 bases not matched to a gene. This CDR3 comprises 16 residues. CDR3 nucleotide sequence: TGTGCCAGCAGACCCCCCCCGGGACTAGGTCTAGAGACCCAGTACTTC. Translation gives CASRPPPGLGLETQYF.

The chain employs TRBV5-1 and TRBJ2-2; 7 bases line up with TRBD1. Germline-derived CDR1 and CDR2 are SGHRS and YFSETQ. V lost 2 bases, J lost 2 bases, and 3 bases stayed unmatched. The CDR3 spans 15 residues. The CDR3 spells CASSFWDSNTGELFF. CDR3 DNA: TGCGCCAGCAGCTTTTGGGACAGCAACACCGGGGAGCTGTTTTTT.

This clone was counted a single time. The rearrangement links TRBV27 to TRBJ1-5; 7 bases match TRBD1. Germline CDR1 reads MNHEY; CDR2 reads SMNVEV (reference sequence). V lost 6 bases and J lost 0; bases outside the gene matches: 2. The CDR3 spans 14 residues. CDR3 DNA: TGTGCCAGCAGACAGGGGCATAGCAATCAGCCCCAGCATTTT. Residues: CASRQGHSNQPQHF.

The chain carries TRBV2 and TRBJ2-3; 10 nucleotides line up with TRBD1. Germline trimming cut 4 bases from V and 3 bases from J; bases unmatched to any gene: 10. The germline V gene encodes CDR1 SNHLY and CDR2 FYNNEI. This CDR3 spans 17 amino acids. In DNA form, the CDR3 reads TGTGCCAGCAGTGGAGAAGTCGGGACAGGGGATACAGATACGCAGTATTTT. This sequence encodes CASSGEVGTGDTDTQYF.

V usage is TRBV4-3 and J usage is TRBJ2-7; D is perhaps TRBD1 (6 bases). V shed 4 bases and J shed 0 bases, with 10 bases lying between them. CDR1 is LGHNA, CDR2 YSLEER, per germline. The CDR3 has 14 amino acids. This CDR3 reads CASSLGTHSYEQYF. CDR3 bases: TGCGCCAGCAGCCTCGGGACACACTCCTACGAGCAGTACTTC.

The chain recombines TRBV4-1 with TRBJ1-1; no clear D. V dropped 7 bases and J dropped 5 bases, with 14 bases sitting between them. Germline CDR1 and CDR2: MGHRA and YSYEKL. The CDR3 sequence is 13 residues long. The CDR3 sequence is CASTLNSRTEAFF. CDR3 coding DNA: TGCGCCAGCACCCTTAATAGTAGAACTGAAGCTTTCTTT.

A few counts support this clone. The J gene is TRBJ1-1, the V gene TRBV11-3; the D gene is possibly TRBD1 (6 bases). The germline CDR1 and CDR2 sequences are SGHNT and YENEEA. With 5 bases removed from V and 0 bases from J, the gap between germline ends came to 19 bases. The CDR3 has 17 amino acids. Here the CDR3 DNA reads TGTGCCAGCAGCGCTGGCATTGGGGGCGTTGTGAACACTGAAGCTTTCTTT. This translates into CASSAGIGGVVNTEAFF. Full variable domain (rest looked up from reference TRBV11-3 and TRBJ1-1): EAGVVQSPRYKIIEKKQPVAFWCNPISGHNTLYWYLQNLGQGPELLIRYENEEAVDDSQLPKDRFSAERLKGVDSTLKIQPAELGDSAVYLCASSAGIGGVVNTEAFFGQGTRLTVV.